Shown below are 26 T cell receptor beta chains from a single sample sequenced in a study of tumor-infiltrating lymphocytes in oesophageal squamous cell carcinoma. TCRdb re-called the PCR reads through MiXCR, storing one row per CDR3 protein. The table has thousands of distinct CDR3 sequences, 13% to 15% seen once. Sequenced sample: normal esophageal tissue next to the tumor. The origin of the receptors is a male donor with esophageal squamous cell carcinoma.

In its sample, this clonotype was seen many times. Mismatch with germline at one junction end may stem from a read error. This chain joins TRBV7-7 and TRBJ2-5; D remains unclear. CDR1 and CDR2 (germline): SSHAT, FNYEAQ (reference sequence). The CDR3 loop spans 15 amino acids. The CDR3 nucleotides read TGTGCTAGCAGCTTAGAGGATGGTGGCGTGGAGACCCAGTACTTC. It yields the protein CASSLEDGGVETQYF.

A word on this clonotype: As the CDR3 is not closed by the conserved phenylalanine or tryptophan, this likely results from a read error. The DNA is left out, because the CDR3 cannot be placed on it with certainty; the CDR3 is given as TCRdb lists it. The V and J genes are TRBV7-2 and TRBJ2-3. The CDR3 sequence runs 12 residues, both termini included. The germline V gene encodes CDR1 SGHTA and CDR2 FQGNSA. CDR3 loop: CASRLQDDEQVL.

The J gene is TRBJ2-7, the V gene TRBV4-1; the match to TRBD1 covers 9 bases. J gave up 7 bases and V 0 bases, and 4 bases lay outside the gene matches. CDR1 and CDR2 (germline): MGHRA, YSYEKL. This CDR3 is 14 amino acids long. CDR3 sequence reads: CASSQEQGAWEQYF. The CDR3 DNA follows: TGCGCCAGCAGCCAAGAACAGGGGGCATGGGAGCAGTACTTC.

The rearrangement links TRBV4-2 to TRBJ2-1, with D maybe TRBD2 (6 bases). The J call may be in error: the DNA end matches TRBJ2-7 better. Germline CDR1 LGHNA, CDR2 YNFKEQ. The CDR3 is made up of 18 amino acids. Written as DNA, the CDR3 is TGTGCCAGCAGCCAGTCCCGGGCGGGGTCGGTGTTCGCCTACGAGCAGTACTTC. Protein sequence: CASSQSRAGSVFAYEQYF.

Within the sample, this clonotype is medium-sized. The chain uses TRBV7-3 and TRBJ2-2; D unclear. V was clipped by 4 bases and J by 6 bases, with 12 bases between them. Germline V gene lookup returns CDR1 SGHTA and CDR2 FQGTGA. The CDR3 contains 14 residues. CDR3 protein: CASSSLDNPGELFF. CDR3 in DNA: TGTGCCAGCAGCTCCTTAGACAATCCCGGGGAGCTGTTTTTT.

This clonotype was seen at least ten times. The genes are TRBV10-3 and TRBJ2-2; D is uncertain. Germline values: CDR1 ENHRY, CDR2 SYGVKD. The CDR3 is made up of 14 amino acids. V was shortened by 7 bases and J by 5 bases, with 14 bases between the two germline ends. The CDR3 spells CAITNQVLTGELFF. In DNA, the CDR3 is TGTGCCATCACTAATCAGGTTTTGACCGGGGAGCTGTTTTTT.

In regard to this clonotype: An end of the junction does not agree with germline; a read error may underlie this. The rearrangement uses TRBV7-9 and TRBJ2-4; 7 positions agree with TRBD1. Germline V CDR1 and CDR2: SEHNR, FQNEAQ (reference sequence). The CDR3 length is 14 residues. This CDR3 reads CASGPGTASYEQCF. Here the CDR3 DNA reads TGTGCCAGCGGCCCCGGGACAGCCTCCTACGAGCAGTGCTTC.

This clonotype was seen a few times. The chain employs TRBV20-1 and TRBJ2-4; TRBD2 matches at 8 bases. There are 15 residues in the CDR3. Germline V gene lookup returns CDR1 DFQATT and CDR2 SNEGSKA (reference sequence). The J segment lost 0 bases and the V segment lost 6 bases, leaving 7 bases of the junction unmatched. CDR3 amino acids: CSATTSGLAKNIQYF. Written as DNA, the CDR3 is TGCAGTGCGACTACTAGCGGACTAGCCAAAAACATTCAGTACTTC.

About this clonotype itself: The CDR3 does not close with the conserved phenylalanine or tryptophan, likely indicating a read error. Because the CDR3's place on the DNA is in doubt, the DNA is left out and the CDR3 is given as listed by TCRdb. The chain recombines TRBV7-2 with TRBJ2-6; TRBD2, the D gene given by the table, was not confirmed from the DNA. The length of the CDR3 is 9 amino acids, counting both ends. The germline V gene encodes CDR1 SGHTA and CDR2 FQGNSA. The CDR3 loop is CASSFGGSG.

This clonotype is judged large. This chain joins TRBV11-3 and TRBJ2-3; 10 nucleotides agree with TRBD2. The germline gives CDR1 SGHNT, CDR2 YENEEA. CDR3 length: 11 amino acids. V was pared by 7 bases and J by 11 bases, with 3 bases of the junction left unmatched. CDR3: CASTAGGLQYF. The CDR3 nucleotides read TGTGCCAGCACAGCGGGGGGGTTGCAGTATTTT.

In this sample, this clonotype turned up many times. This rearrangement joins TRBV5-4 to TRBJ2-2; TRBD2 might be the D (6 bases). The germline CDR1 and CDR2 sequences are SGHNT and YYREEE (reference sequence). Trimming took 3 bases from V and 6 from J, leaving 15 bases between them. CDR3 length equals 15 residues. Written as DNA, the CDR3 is TGTGCCAGCAGCTCGGTCCTAGCGAGCTCCGGGGAGCTGTTTTTT. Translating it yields CASSSVLASSGELFF.

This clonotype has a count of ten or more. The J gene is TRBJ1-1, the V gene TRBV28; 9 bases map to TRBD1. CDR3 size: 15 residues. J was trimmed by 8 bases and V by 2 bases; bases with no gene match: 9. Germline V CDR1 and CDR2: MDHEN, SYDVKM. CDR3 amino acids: CASSLPGTGKREAFF. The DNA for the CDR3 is TGTGCCAGCAGTTTACCCGGGACAGGGAAGCGAGAAGCTTTCTTT.

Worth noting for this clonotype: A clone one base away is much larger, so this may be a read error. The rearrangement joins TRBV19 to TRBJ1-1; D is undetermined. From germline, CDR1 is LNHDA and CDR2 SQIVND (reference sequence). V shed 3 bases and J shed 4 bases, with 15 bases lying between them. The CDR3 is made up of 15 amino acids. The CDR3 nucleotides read TGTGCCAGTAGTATTTTTTCGGTGGGAAGCACTGAAGCTTTCTTT. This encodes CASSIFSVGSTEAFF.

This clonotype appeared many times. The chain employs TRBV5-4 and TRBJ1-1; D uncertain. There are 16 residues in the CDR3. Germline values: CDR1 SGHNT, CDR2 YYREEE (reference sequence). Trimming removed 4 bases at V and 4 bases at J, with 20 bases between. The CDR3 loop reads CASSPNLGFSGTEAFF. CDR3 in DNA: TGTGCCAGCAGCCCCAACCTGGGGTTTTCCGGCACTGAAGCTTTCTTT.

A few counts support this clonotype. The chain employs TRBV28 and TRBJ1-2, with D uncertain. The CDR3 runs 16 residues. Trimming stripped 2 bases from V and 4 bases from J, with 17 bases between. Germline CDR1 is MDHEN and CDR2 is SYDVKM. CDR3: CASSLGKGRQIYGYTF. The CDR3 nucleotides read TGTGCCAGCAGTTTAGGGAAGGGTCGGCAGATCTATGGCTACACCTTC.

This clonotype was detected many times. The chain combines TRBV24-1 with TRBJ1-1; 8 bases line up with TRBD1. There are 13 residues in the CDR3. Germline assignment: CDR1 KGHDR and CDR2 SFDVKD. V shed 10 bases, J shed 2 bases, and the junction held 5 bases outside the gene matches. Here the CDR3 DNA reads TGTGCCACACGACAGGGGTATAACACTGAAGCTTTCTTT. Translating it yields CATRQGYNTEAFF.

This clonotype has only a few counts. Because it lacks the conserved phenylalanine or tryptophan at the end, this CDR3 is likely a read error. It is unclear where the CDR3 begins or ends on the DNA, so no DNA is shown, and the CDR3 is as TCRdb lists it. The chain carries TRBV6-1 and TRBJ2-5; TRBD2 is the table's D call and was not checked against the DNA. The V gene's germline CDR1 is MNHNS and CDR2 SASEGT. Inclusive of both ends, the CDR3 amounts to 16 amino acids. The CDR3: CASRDRDLPYGYTFGS.

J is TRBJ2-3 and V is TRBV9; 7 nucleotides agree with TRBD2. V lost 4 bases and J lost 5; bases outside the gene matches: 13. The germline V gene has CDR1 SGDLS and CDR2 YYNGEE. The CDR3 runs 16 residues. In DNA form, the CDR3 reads TGTGCCAGCAGCTCCGCCAGCGGGGTCCTGGAAGATACGCAGTATTTT. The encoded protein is CASSSASGVLEDTQYF.

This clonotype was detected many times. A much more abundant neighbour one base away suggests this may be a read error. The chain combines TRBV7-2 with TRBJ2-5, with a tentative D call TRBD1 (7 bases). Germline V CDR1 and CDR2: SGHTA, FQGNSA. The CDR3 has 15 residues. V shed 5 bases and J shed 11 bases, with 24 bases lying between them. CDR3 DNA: TGTGCCAGCAGCCTAAACGGGGGACAGTACAATGAGCAGTACTTC. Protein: CASSLNGGQYNEQYF.

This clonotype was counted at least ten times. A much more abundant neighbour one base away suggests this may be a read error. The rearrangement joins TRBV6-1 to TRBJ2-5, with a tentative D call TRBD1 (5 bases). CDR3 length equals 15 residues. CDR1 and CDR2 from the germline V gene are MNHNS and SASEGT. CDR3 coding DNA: TGTGCCAGTAGTGCCGGTAGGCAGGGCTACAATGAGCAGTACTTC. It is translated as CASSAGRQGYNEQYF.

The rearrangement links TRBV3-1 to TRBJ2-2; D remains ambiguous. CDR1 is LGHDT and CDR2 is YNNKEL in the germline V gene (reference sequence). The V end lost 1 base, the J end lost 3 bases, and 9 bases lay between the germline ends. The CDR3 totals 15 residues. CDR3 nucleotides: TGTGCCAGCAGCCAAGGGCGCAGACACACCGGGGAGCTGTTTTTT. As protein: CASSQGRRHTGELFF.

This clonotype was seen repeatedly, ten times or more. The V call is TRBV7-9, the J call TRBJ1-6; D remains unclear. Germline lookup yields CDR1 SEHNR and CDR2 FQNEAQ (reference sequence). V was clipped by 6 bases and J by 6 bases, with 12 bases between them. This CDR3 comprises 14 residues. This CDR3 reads CASRHRGTNSPLHF. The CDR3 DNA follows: TGTGCCAGCAGACACCGGGGTACTAATTCACCCCTCCACTTT.

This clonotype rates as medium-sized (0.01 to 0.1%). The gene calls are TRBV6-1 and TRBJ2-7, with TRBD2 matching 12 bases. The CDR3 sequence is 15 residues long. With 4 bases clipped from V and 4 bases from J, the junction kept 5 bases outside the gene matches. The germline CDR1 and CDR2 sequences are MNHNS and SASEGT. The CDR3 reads CASSGTSGTGYEQYF. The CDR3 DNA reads TGTGCCAGCAGTGGGACTAGCGGGACTGGATACGAGCAGTACTTC.

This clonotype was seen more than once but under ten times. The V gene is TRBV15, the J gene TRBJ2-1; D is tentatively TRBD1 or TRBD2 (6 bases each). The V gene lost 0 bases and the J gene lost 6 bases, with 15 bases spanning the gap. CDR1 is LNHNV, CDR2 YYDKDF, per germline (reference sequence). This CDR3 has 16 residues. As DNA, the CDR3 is TGTGCCACCAGCAGAGATCCGGGGGCCGCCCTCAATGAGCAGTTCTTC. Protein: CATSRDPGAALNEQFF.

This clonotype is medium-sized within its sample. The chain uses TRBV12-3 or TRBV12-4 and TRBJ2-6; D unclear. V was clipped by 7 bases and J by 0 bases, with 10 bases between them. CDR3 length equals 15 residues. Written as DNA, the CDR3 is TGTGCCAGCACCGTCTCCTTCTCTGGGGCCAACGTCCTGACTTTC. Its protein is CASTVSFSGANVLTF.

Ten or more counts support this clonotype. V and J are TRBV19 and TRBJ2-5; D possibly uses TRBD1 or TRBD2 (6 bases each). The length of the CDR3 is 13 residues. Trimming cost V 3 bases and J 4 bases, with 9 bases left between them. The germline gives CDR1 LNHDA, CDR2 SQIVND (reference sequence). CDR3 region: CASSIEGGETQYF. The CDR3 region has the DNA TGTGCCAGTAGTATCGAGGGGGGAGAGACCCAGTACTTC.